The rows below give T cell receptor beta chains drawn from one sample of a study of blood T cell repertoires in COVID-19. TCRdb's copy holds only in-frame clones and misses some; the assay was immunoSEQ multiplex PCR. The table records hundreds of thousands of clones, 87% of them present only once. Input material: peripheral blood. The receptor set was obtained from a man aged 18 to 29 with active or convalescent COVID-19. Both conserved end residues are part of each CDR3. A D gene is named only where the DNA matches it firmly. Some rows mark clone size as missing; the rest say once, few, many or name a class of expanded clone.

clone_size: .; v_call: TRBV19; d_call: TRBD2; j_call: TRBJ2-7; cdr3_aa: CGGWSGPKSSYEQYF; cdr3_nt: TGCGGGGGGTGGAGCGGACCAAAGAGCTCCTACGAGCAGTACTTC
clone_size: .; v_call: TRBV18; d_call: TRBD1; j_call: TRBJ1-1; cdr3_aa: CASSPRQGVMNTEAFF; cdr3_nt: TGTGCCAGCTCACCACGACAGGGGGTTATGAACACTGAAGCTTTCTTT
clone_size: .; v_call: TRBV4-3; d_call: TRBD1; j_call: TRBJ1-4; cdr3_aa: CASSPQTGINEKLFF; cdr3_nt: TGCGCCAGCAGCCCACAGACAGGGATTAATGAAAAACTGTTTTTT
clone_size: .; v_call: TRBV25-1; d_call: .; j_call: TRBJ1-6; cdr3_aa: CASSYDSLSPLHF; cdr3_nt: TGTGCCAGCAGTTATGACAGCCTCTCACCCCTCCACTTT
clone_size: .; v_call: TRBV29-1; d_call: TRBD2; j_call: TRBJ2-3; cdr3_aa: CSVEGGRGADTQYF; cdr3_nt: TGCAGCGTTGAAGGCGGGAGAGGTGCAGATACGCAGTATTTT
clone_size: .; v_call: TRBV7-8; d_call: .; j_call: TRBJ1-3; cdr3_aa: CASSLVEGGSGNTIYF; cdr3_nt: TGTGCCAGCAGCTTAGTGGAGGGTGGCTCTGGAAACACCATATATTTT
clone_size: many; v_call: TRBV7-9; d_call: .; j_call: TRBJ2-5; cdr3_aa: CASSYGLSQETQYF; cdr3_nt: TGTGCCAGCAGCTACGGACTATCTCAAGAGACCCAGTACTTC
clone_size: few; v_call: TRBV7-2; d_call: .; j_call: TRBJ1-4; cdr3_aa: CASSLGRGREKLFF; cdr3_nt: TGTGCCAGCAGCTTAGGCAGGGGACGGGAAAAACTGTTTTTT
clone_size: .; v_call: TRBV7-9; d_call: .; j_call: TRBJ1-2; cdr3_aa: CASSYDSNYGYTF; cdr3_nt: TGTGCCAGCAGCTACGACAGTAACTATGGCTACACCTTC
clone_size: .; v_call: TRBV6-6; d_call: .; j_call: TRBJ1-5; cdr3_aa: CASSYLGTNNQPQHF; cdr3_nt: TGTGCCAGCAGTTACCTCGGGACAAATAATCAGCCCCAGCATTTT
clone_size: .; v_call: TRBV5-1; d_call: .; j_call: TRBJ1-2; cdr3_aa: CASSQMGQPHGYTF; cdr3_nt: TGCGCCAGCAGCCAAATGGGGCAGCCCCATGGCTACACCTTC
clone_size: few; v_call: TRBV2; d_call: .; j_call: TRBJ1-5; cdr3_aa: CASNPDGGGNQPQHF; cdr3_nt: TGTGCCAGCAACCCGGACGGAGGGGGCAATCAGCCCCAGCATTTT
clone_size: .; v_call: TRBV7-8; d_call: .; j_call: TRBJ1-6; cdr3_aa: CASSLARAGNNSPLHF; cdr3_nt: TGTGCCAGCAGCTTAGCGCGAGCCGGGAATAATTCACCCCTCCACTTT